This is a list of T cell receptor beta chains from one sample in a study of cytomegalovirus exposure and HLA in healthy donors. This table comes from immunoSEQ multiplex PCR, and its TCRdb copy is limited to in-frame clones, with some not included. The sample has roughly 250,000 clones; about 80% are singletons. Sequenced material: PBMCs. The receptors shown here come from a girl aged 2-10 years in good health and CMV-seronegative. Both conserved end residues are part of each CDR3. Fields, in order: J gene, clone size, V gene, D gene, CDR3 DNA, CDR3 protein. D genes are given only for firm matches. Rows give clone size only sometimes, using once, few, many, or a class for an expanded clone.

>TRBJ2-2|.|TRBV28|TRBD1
TGTGCCAGCAGTTTATTAGGGGGCAACGGGGAGCTGTTTTTT
CASSLLGGNGELFF
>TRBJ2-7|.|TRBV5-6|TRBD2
TGTGCCAGCAGCCCTTTACTAGCGGGGGGGTCCTTAGAGCAGTACTTC
CASSPLLAGGSLEQYF
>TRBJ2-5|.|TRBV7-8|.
TGTGCCAGCAGCTCGCGATTAGGGGGTTTTGAGACCCAGTACTTC
CASSSRLGGFETQYF
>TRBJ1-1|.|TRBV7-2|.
TGTGCCAGCAGAATTCTCGGGTCTGGTGTAGCTTTCTTT
CASRILGSGVAFF
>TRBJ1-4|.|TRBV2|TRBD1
TGTGCCAGCATTCGGGGACAGGGCCGGGAAAAACTGTTTTTT
CASIRGQGREKLFF
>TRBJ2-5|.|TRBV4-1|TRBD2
TGCGCCAGCAGCCAAGGTAGCGGGGGAAAAGAGACCCAGTACTTC
CASSQGSGGKETQYF
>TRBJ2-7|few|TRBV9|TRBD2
TGTGCCAGCAGCGTAGAGGGCGGGAGCGCCGAGCAGTACTTC
CASSVEGGSAEQYF
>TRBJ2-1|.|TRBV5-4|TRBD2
TGTGCCAGCAGTAGGAGCGGGGGAGCTAAGGAGTTCTTC
CASSRSGGAKEFF
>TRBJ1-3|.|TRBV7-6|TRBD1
TGTGCCAGCAGCACTTACGGACAGGGGAATGGAAACACCATATATTTT
CASSTYGQGNGNTIYF
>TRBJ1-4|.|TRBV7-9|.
TGTGCCAGCAGGCCGCGGGAAGGGAGTTCAACTAATGAAAAACTGTTTTTT
CASRPREGSSTNEKLFF
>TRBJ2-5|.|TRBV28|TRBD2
TGTGCCAGCAGTTTTCCCGCCCAGAGACTAGCGGGAGTGGGGACCCAGTACTTC
CASSFPAQRLAGVGTQYF
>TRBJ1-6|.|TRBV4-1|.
TGCGCCAGCAGCCAAGTAGGGGTTCGGTATAATTCACCCCTCCACTTT
CASSQVGVRYNSPLHF
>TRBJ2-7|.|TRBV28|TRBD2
TGTGCCAGCAGTTGGGGGACTAGCGGGGGGAACGAGCAGTACTTC
CASSWGTSGGNEQYF
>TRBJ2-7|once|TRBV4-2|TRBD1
TGTGCCAGCAGCCAAGAAGAGTGGACAGGGGGGGGCTACGAGCAGTACTTC
CASSQEEWTGGGYEQYF
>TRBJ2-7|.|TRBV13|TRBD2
TGTGCCAGCAGTTTTCGCGGGGGGACGAGGCACGAGCAGTACTTC
CASSFRGGTRHEQYF
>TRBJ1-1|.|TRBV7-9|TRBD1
TGTGCCAGCAGCTTAGTCGACAGGGTCACTGAAGCTTTCTTT
CASSLVDRVTEAFF
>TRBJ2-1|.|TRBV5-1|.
TGCGCCAGCAGCTTGTTTTTCGACAGCTCCTACAATGAGCAGTTCTTC
CASSLFFDSSYNEQFF
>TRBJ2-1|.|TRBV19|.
TGTGCCAGTAGGGCTCCCGGGACTCCGATAACCAATGAGCAGTTCTTC
CASRAPGTPITNEQFF
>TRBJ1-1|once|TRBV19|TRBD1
TGTGCCAGTAGGCTCGGGACAGGGGAAAACACTGAAGCTTTCTTT
CASRLGTGENTEAFF
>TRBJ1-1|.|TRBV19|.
TGTGCCAGTAGTTTACAGGGTAGCACTGAAGCTTTCTTT
CASSLQGSTEAFF
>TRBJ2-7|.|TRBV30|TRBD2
TGTGCCTGCAGTGGAACCGGGACTAGCGGGCACGAGCAGTACTTC
CACSGTGTSGHEQYF
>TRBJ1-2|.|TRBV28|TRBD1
TGTGCCAGCAGGCCAGGGGGCAACTATGGCTACACCTTC
CASRPGGNYGYTF
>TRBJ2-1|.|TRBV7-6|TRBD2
TGTGCCAGCAGCTTAGGGACTAGCGGCAGCGGGCAGTTCTTC
CASSLGTSGSGQFF
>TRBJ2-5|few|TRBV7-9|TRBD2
TGTGCCAGCAGCTTAGCTAGCGGGAGTGCAGAGACCCAGTACTTC
CASSLASGSAETQYF